Listed below are T cell receptor beta chains from one sample, sequenced in a study of blood T cell repertoires in COVID-19. Measured with immunoSEQ multiplex PCR; TCRdb has only the in-frame clones, and not every one. The table records more than 65,000 clones, about 90% of them present only once. Sequencing was carried out using peripheral blood. These receptors all come from a human donor in a cohort sampled during active COVID-19. Both conserved end residues are trimmed from each CDR3. D genes are given only for firm matches.

>TRBV29-1|TRBD1
SVDLTGGYTEAF
>TRBV5-1|TRBD1
ASSLDATGGDSGELF
>TRBV10-3|-
AIIGSVGNTEAF
>TRBV7-6|-
ASSLVSGATTEAF
>TRBV19|-
ASGQGFSNQPQH
>TRBV6-5|-
ASSYGSNEQY
>TRBV11-2|-
ASSLDRTSFEQY
>TRBV19|-
ATSIGRVPNTEAF
>TRBV5-1|TRBD1
ASKGQGAVTEAF
>TRBV27|-
ASSLSFKSSTDTQY
>TRBV5-4|-
ASSLLGEPQH
>TRBV13|TRBD2
ASSSPGASGDNEQF
>TRBV24-1|-
ATRESSYNSPLH
>TRBV30|-
AGHASGVDTEAF
>TRBV11-2|TRBD1
ASSLEQGLNTEAF
>TRBV9|TRBD1
ASSPTPFRQGALGETQY
>TRBV6-5|TRBD2
ASSYSSGDSYEQY
>TRBV21-1|-
ASSGAVTYEQY
>TRBV5-7|-
ASSLGTGQGTTYEQY
>TRBV28|TRBD1
ASSRQGVRDTQY
>TRBV5-6|TRBD2
ASSPGTTYEQY
>TRBV6-5|-
ASTLQGYGYT
>TRBV11-2|-
ASSSGAGGHRYLSYGYT
>TRBV6-1|TRBD1
ASSEKDRGDGYT
>TRBV6-5|-
ASQTKTPIVFEQY
>TRBV27|TRBD1
ASSPMFQGAGANVLT
>TRBV6-5|TRBD2
ASTSTSGGADTQY
>TRBV10-2|-
ASSEQGNTEAF
>TRBV9|-
ASSVTGYSYEQY
>TRBV4-3|TRBD2
ASSLSGAPLREQY
>TRBV11-2|TRBD2
ASSLAGDEQY
>TRBV27|-
ASSLGAGVRNQPQH
>TRBV28|-
ASSLPRVGGEKLF
>TRBV3-1/TRBV3-2|-
ASSQSTGRVEQY
>TRBV9|-
ASSARQSLSAEAF
>TRBV10-3|TRBD1
AISDDRGNTEAF
>TRBV6-5|-
ASSWTENGYT
>TRBV28|-
ASSVRGSYEQY
>TRBV27|-
ASTFGALLIAGPTSVEGAF
>TRBV9|-
ASSTDMETLENTIY
>TRBV7-6|-
ASSLSPPGDPSLSSGNTIY
>TRBV10-3|-
AISGPGTYNEQF
>TRBV2|-
ASSGAFNTEAF
>TRBV24-1|TRBD1
ATRGTGGNTEAF
>TRBV4-2|TRBD2
ASSQDPKTSGYEQY
>TRBV7-2|TRBD2
ASSLQGGSYEQY
>TRBV5-6|TRBD1
ASSLAGQGYHEQY
>TRBV13|TRBD1
ASSSRTGGLEQY
>TRBV7-2|-
ASSSDRHSYEQY
>TRBV9|TRBD1
ASGMGQGVSSYT
>TRBV6-6|TRBD1
ASTRTGNLHEQY
>TRBV6-1|TRBD2
ASSENLLAGSSYNEQF
>TRBV11-2|-
ASSLGGRGSGNIQY
>TRBV6-8|-
ASSQMTQGCGNSPLH
>TRBV11-2|-
ASSLGVQGGRSQPQH
>TRBV25-1|TRBD1
ATSLRTGGEQY
>TRBV14|-
ASSQVQGLSAYEQY